One sample yielded the 10 T cell receptor beta chains listed below, sequenced in a study of blood T cell repertoires in COVID-19. The protocol was immunoSEQ multiplex PCR, while the TCRdb copy is restricted to in-frame clones and leaves out a portion. The table lists 200,000 to 250,000 clones, 90% of them singletons. The material sequenced was PBMCs or T cells enriched from blood (not recorded which). These receptor sequences come from a man aged 25 to 40 who had been exposed to COVID-19.

The rearrangement uses TRBV6-1 and TRBJ2-3, with TRBD1 matching 7 bases. Trimming removed 3 bases from V and 1 base from J; junction bases left unmatched: 7. CDR1 is MNHNS and CDR2 is SASEGT in the germline V gene. The CDR3 extends over 16 amino acids. The chain's CDR3 is CASSDVTGYGTDTQYF. CDR3 nucleotide sequence: TGTGCCAGCAGTGATGTGACAGGGTATGGCACAGATACGCAGTATTTT.

The CDR3 region is CASSIKRGGLDTQYF. For the CDR3, the DNA is TGTGCCAGTAGTATAAAGCGGGGGGGCTTAGATACGCAGTATTTT. The chain is built from TRBV19 and TRBJ2-3; TRBD2 matches at 10 bases. There are 15 residues in the CDR3. Germline CDR1 is LNHDA and CDR2 is SQIVND (reference sequence). Trimming removed 2 bases from V and 5 bases from J; junction bases left unmatched: 4.

The chain joins TRBV7-6 to TRBJ1-5; TRBD1 is a possible D gene (5 bases). The CDR3 covers 16 residues. The germline V and J ends were trimmed by 5 bases and 1 base, with 15 bases remaining between them. Germline V CDR1 and CDR2: SGHVS, FNYEAQ. CDR3 nucleotide sequence: TGTGCCAGCAGCCCCGGGACTTCATTCAGCAATCAGCCCCAGCATTTT. This encodes CASSPGTSFSNQPQHF.

The chain links TRBV30 to TRBJ1-4; maybe TRBD1 (5 bases). The CDR3 sequence is 14 residues long. The germline gives CDR1 GTSNPN, CDR2 SVGIG (reference sequence). V was trimmed by 1 base and J by 8 bases, leaving 14 bases between them. The DNA of the CDR3 is TGTGCCTGGAGTGGGGGCCAGGGCGGCGAAAAACTGTTTTTT. This encodes CAWSGGQGGEKLFF.

The rearrangement joins TRBV7-6 to TRBJ2-1, with 11 bases aligning to TRBD2. This CDR3 has 14 amino acids. With V trimmed by 3 bases and J by 8 bases, 3 bases remained unmatched. Germline CDR1 and CDR2: SGHVS and FNYEAQ. The CDR3 DNA reads as TGTGCCAGCAGCTTTAGCGGGGGGGCCGATGAGCAGTTCTTC. As protein: CASSFSGGADEQFF.

The chain uses TRBV4-2 and TRBJ2-5, with D perhaps matching TRBD1 (5 bases). This CDR3 has 14 amino acids. The ends were cut back, 0 bases at V and 2 bases at J, with 7 bases in the middle. The germline V gene has CDR1 LGHNA and CDR2 YNFKEQ. CDR3 sequence: CASSQENRQETQYF. In nucleotides, the CDR3 is TGTGCCAGCAGCCAAGAAAACAGGCAAGAGACCCAGTACTTC.

This chain links TRBV2 with TRBJ2-3; 14 bases line up with TRBD2. The CDR3 is 19 residues long. V was clipped by 6 bases and J by 1 base; unmatched bases: 12. CDR1 is SNHLY and CDR2 is FYNNEI in the germline V gene. CDR3 region: CASSAWPTSGGAGTDTQYF. The CDR3 coding sequence is TGTGCCAGCAGCGCTTGGCCGACTAGCGGGGGGGCCGGCACAGATACGCAGTATTTT.

The chain carries TRBV4-3 and TRBJ1-6; perhaps TRBD1 as D (5 bases). The germline CDR1 and CDR2 sequences are LGHNA and YSLEER. CDR3 length equals 16 residues. Trimming stripped 0 bases from V and 9 bases from J, with 15 bases between. The CDR3 sequence: CASSQDGGTAISPLHF. CDR3 coding DNA: TGCGCCAGCAGCCAAGATGGAGGGACTGCAATTTCACCCCTCCACTTT.

The V and J genes are TRBV27 and TRBJ1-1, with D unclear. The CDR3 has 15 residues. Trimming removed 0 bases from V and 2 bases from J, with 10 bases in between. CDR1 MNHEY and CDR2 SMNVEV come from the germline V gene (reference sequence). The CDR3 here is CASSLSAGGNTEAFF. In nucleotides, the CDR3 is TGTGCCAGCAGTTTATCCGCGGGAGGAAACACTGAAGCTTTCTTT.

The chain links TRBV7-2 to TRBJ1-2; D is possibly TRBD1 (5 bases). The CDR3 is 13 amino acids. The V gene lost 2 bases and the J gene lost 4 bases, with 8 bases spanning the gap. Germline lookup yields CDR1 SGHTA and CDR2 FQGNSA. The CDR3 nucleotides are TGTGCCAGCAGCTTACAGGGTGGCTATGGCTACACCTTC. As protein: CASSLQGGYGYTF.